Presented here are 8 T cell receptor beta chains from one specimen sequenced in a study of T cells in Graves' hyperthyroidism and ophthalmopathy. Amplified regions were TCR beta CDR3 sequences from RNA transcripts. With the HTBI primer set, the TCR CDR3 went through a first round of RT-PCR. A single record per CDR3 protein comes from TCRdb applying MiXCR to the multiplex PCR reads. This sample carries 40,000 to 65,000 distinct CDR3 sequences, around half of them seen once, and the ten largest clones take just over 9%. The sequencing sample was made of blood. Receptor source: a woman aged 50 to 60 with Graves' ophthalmopathy.

The CDR3 protein is CAIRKGVRVRIGDAIYF. CDR3 coding DNA: TGTGCCATCAGGAAAGGGGTCCGGGTTCGGATTGGTGACGCCATATATTTT. The chain joins TRBV10-3 to TRBJ1-3; weak D call: TRBD1 (5 bases). This CDR3 region has 17 residues. V dropped 6 bases and J dropped 11 bases, with 29 bases sitting between them. Per germline, CDR1 ENHRY and CDR2 SYGVKD.

This clonotype has a count of ten or more. CDR3 sequence: CASTLTSGRADTQYF. In DNA, the CDR3 is TGTGCCAGCACCCTGACTAGCGGGAGAGCAGATACGCAGTATTTT. The chain employs TRBV6-2 or TRBV6-3 and TRBJ2-3; the match to TRBD2 covers 12 bases. The CDR3 runs to 15 residues. Trimming took 7 bases from V and 4 from J; bases not matched to a gene: 6. The V gene's germline CDR1 is MNHEY and CDR2 SVGEGT.

This clonotype was found once. Given the absence of the conserved phenylalanine or tryptophan at the CDR3 end, a read error is likely. The chain is built from TRBV5-1 and TRBJ2-3; TRBD1 agrees at 8 bases. CDR3 length equals 14 residues. Unmatched junction bases numbered 6, after V lost 3 bases and J lost 6 bases. The germline CDR1 and CDR2 sequences are SGHRS and YFSETQ. The CDR3 protein is CASSSRQGRDTQYV. The DNA for the CDR3 is TGCGCCAGCAGCTCACGACAGGGGCGGGATACGCAGTATGTT.

In its sample, this clonotype was seen a few times. The chain uses TRBV7-2 and TRBJ1-5; possibly TRBD1 for D (6 bases). The length of the CDR3 is 15 residues. Trimming removed 4 bases at V and 2 bases at J, with 12 bases between. Per the germline V gene, CDR1 is SGHTA and CDR2 is FQGNSA. CDR3: CASSSGGWGNQPQHF. DNA for the CDR3: TGTGCCAGCAGCTCCGGGGGCTGGGGCAATCAGCCCCAGCATTTT.

V usage is TRBV7-9 and J usage is TRBJ2-5, with D possibly TRBD1 on 6 matching bases. CDR1 SEHNR and CDR2 FQNEAQ come from the germline V gene (reference sequence). Trimming removed 7 bases from V and 5 bases from J, with 23 bases in between. CDR3 length: 16 residues. The CDR3: CASTPLRRDTTETQYF. Written as DNA, the CDR3 is TGTGCCAGCACCCCACTTCGTAGGGACACCACCGAGACCCAGTACTTC.

The CDR3: CASSLTPRGSYEQYF. The DNA for the CDR3 is TGTGCCAGCAGCTTGACTCCCAGGGGCTCCTACGAGCAGTACTTC. The gene calls are TRBV7-2 and TRBJ2-7, with D possibly TRBD1 on 6 matching bases. Germline CDR1 and CDR2: SGHTA and FQGNSA. This CDR3 region has 15 residues. Trimming pared 3 bases from V and 0 bases from J, leaving 12 bases between.

Note on this clonotype: The CDR3 ends on some other residue instead of the conserved phenylalanine or tryptophan, so this is likely a read error. The gene calls are TRBV7-2 and TRBJ2-1; D is unresolved. Germline values: CDR1 SGHTA, CDR2 FQGNSA. The CDR3 is 15 residues long. The CDR3 loop reads CASSLDLSSYKEQFC. The CDR3 DNA sequence: TGTGCCAGCAGCTTAGACTTAAGCTCCTACAAGGAGCAGTTCTGC.

The rearrangement joins TRBV24-1 to TRBJ2-1; TRBD2 matches at 9 bases. V was pared by 5 bases and J by 6 bases, with 13 bases of the junction left unmatched. The CDR3 spans 17 residues. Germline V gene lookup returns CDR1 KGHDR and CDR2 SFDVKD. CDR3 in DNA: TGTGCCACCAGTGGTGGACACTCCGGAGCGGGAGGCAATGAGCAGTTCTTC. Its translation is CATSGGHSGAGGNEQFF.